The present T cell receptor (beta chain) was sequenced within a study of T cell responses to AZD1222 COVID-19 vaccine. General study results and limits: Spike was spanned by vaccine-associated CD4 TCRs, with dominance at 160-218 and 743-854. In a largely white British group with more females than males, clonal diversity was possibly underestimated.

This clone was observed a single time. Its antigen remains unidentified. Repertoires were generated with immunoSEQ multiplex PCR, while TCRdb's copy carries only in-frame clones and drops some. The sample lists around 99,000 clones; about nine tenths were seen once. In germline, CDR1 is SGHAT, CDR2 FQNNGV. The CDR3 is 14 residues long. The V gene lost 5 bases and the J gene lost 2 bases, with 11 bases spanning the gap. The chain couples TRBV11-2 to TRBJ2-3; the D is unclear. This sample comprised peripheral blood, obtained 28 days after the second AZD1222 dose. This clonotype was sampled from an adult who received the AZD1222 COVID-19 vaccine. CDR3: CASSPGSYTDTQYF. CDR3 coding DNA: TGTGCCAGCAGCCCCGGGTCCTACACAGATACGCAGTATTTT.